The next 31 T cell receptor beta chains were all read from a single sample in a study of beta chain features in type 1 diabetes. General study results and limits: Among all four CD4+ subsets, Type 1 diabetes patients had TCRB CDR3s that were moderately but significantly shorter.

Antigens for these TCRs are unknown. Reverse transcription of all isolated RNA meant that expressed TCRB transcripts were sequenced. Profiling relied on immunoSEQ multiplex PCR, and the TCRdb table lists in-frame clones only, not all of them. The sample lists about 650,000 clones; over 10% were seen once. The sequenced sample was naive CD4+ T cells from blood. These receptors all come from a man younger than 40 with type 1 diabetes.

The chain combines TRBV6-5 with TRBJ2-7; tentatively, D is TRBD1 (5 bases). This CDR3 has 14 residues. Trimming took off 4 bases at V and 0 bases at J, with 10 bases between the two ends. Germline V gene data show CDR1 as MNHEY and CDR2 as SVGAGI. The CDR3 sequence: CASSWGPSSYEQYF. The DNA for the CDR3 is TGTGCCAGCAGTTGGGGCCCGAGCTCCTACGAGCAGTACTTC.

Notes on this clone: This clone may be a read error of a much larger clone one base away. Other DNA sequences in this specimen translate into the identical CDR3. For the CDR3, the DNA is TGTGCCAGCAGCTTCGGCTCTGGAAACACCATATATTTT. It yields the protein CASSFGSGNTIYF. V is TRBV7-9 and J is TRBJ1-3; D gene ambiguous. Germline lookup yields CDR1 SEHNR and CDR2 FQNEAQ (reference sequence). This CDR3 contains 13 residues. The V end lost 3 bases, the J end lost 0 bases, and 3 bases lay between the germline ends.

The V call is TRBV14, the J call TRBJ2-2; no reliable D call. Per germline, CDR1 SGHDN and CDR2 FVKESK. V shed 1 base and J shed 10 bases, with 19 bases lying between them. This CDR3 contains 16 residues. The chain's CDR3 is CASSQVWSRHPKELFF. CDR3 DNA sequence: TGTGCCAGCAGCCAAGTATGGTCGAGACATCCAAAGGAGCTGTTTTTT.

There are a few counts of this clone. The chain combines TRBV9 with TRBJ2-2, with TRBD2 matching over 12 bases. Germline values: CDR1 SGDLS, CDR2 YYNGEE. With V trimmed by 4 bases and J by 6 bases, 10 bases remained unmatched. CDR3 length: 17 amino acids. The CDR3 DNA is TGTGCCAGCAGCCGGACTAGCGGGGTCATAGGGGCCGGGGAGCTGTTTTTT. Residues: CASSRTSGVIGAGELFF. Together with reference TRBV9 and TRBJ2-2, the CDR3 gives the full variable domain: DSGVTQTPKHLITATGQRVTLRCSPRSGDLSVYWYQQSLDQGLQFLIQYYNGEERAKGNILERFSAQQFPDLHSELNLSSLELGDSALYFCASSRTSGVIGAGELFFGEGSRLTVL.

The chain combines TRBV29-1 with TRBJ2-1; tentative D call: TRBD1 (6 bases). Deletions cut 6 bases from V and 2 bases from J, with 14 bases between. Germline-derived CDR1 and CDR2 are SQVTM and ANQGSEA. CDR3 size: 14 residues. CDR3 nucleotides: TGCAGCGTCCGCGAACAGGGTGCCTACAATGAGCAGTTCTTC. Protein product: CSVREQGAYNEQFF.

The J gene is TRBJ2-3, the V gene TRBV5-1; 10 nucleotides line up with TRBD1. J was trimmed by 5 bases and V by 5 bases; bases with no gene match: 8. CDR3 length: 15 residues. Germline-derived CDR1 and CDR2 are SGHRS and YFSETQ. The CDR3 is CASSGTGDVGDTQYF. The CDR3 region has the DNA TGCGCCAGCAGTGGGACAGGGGACGTTGGAGATACGCAGTATTTT.

This clone was seen more than once but under ten times. This rearrangement joins TRBV18 to TRBJ2-6; the D gene is possibly TRBD2 (5 bases). The CDR3 length is 18 residues. Trimming cost V 1 base and J 2 bases, with 15 bases left between them. Germline loops: CDR1 KGHSH, CDR2 LQKENI. The CDR3 DNA follows: TGTGCCAGCTCACCACGCCCGAGGGCTTCACCTGGGGCCAACGTCCTGACTTTC. Translated, it gives CASSPRPRASPGANVLTF.

The CDR3 DNA follows: TGTGCCAGCAGCTTAGTCGCGTTAGCGAGTGTACCCACCGGGGAGCTGTTTTTT. Residues: CASSLVALASVPTGELFF. The chain has TRBV13 and TRBJ2-2, with D possibly being TRBD2 (5 bases). CDR1 is PRHDT, CDR2 FYEKMQ, per germline (reference sequence). The CDR3 consists of 18 residues. The germline V and J ends were trimmed by 1 base and 4 bases, with 19 bases remaining between them.

This clone was picked up a small number of times. The rearrangement links TRBV9 to TRBJ2-3; tentatively, D is TRBD1 (6 bases). V was pared by 4 bases and J by 4 bases, with 16 bases between. CDR1 and CDR2 from the germline V gene are SGDLS and YYNGEE. The CDR3 contains 15 residues. The CDR3 sequence is CASSPRQGTPDTQYF. The CDR3 DNA reads as TGTGCCAGCAGCCCCCGCCAGGGGACACCAGATACGCAGTATTTT.

V gene TRBV7-2 combines with J gene TRBJ1-5; D not certain. V was trimmed by 2 bases and J by 0 bases, leaving 8 bases between them. Looked up from germline, CDR1 is SGHTA and CDR2 is FQGNSA. This CDR3 has 15 residues. CDR3 bases: TGTGCCAGCAGCTTATACATGGCTAGCAATCAGCCCCAGCATTTT. It is translated as CASSLYMASNQPQHF.

This clone was seen a few times. This rearrangement joins TRBV6-6 to TRBJ1-5; tentatively, D is TRBD1 (6 bases). CDR3 length: 13 residues. Germline V gives CDR1 MNHNY, CDR2 SVGAGI (reference sequence). Trimming cost V 6 bases and J 4 bases, with 10 bases left between them. The CDR3 region is CASRRQENQPQHF. The CDR3 DNA reads TGTGCCAGCAGAAGACAGGAGAATCAGCCCCAGCATTTT.

This clone was seen many times. Other DNA sequences in the same sample also yield this CDR3. This rearrangement joins TRBV7-2 to TRBJ2-1, with D hard to call. V lost 1 base, J lost 5 bases, and 0 bases lay in between. The CDR3 has 11 residues. CDR1 is SGHTA, CDR2 FQGNSA, per germline. The chain's CDR3 is CASSLDNEQFF. CDR3 sequence (DNA): TGTGCCAGCAGCTTAGACAATGAGCAGTTCTTC.

This clone was counted only a few times. This chain joins TRBV19 and TRBJ1-5, with D perhaps matching TRBD1 (5 bases). The length of the CDR3 is 13 residues. Germline CDR1 reads LNHDA; CDR2 reads SQIVND (reference sequence). V was clipped by 2 bases and J by 11 bases, with 13 bases between them. The CDR3: CASSIRQSSSQHF. DNA for the CDR3: TGTGCCAGTAGTATACGACAGTCTTCGTCCCAGCATTTT.

The chain carries TRBV29-1 and TRBJ2-7; 8 bases are a match to TRBD1. The V gene end was trimmed by 6 bases and the J gene end by 4 bases; junction bases not matched to a gene: 8. The germline V gene encodes CDR1 SQVTM and CDR2 ANQGSEA. The CDR3 is made up of 13 amino acids. The chain's CDR3 is CSVATGVEYEQYF. As DNA, the CDR3 is TGCAGCGTCGCGACAGGGGTTGAGTACGAGCAGTACTTC.

This chain links TRBV7-2 with TRBJ2-7, with 7 positions matching TRBD2. V lost 2 bases and J lost 0; bases outside the gene matches: 4. The germline V gene encodes CDR1 SGHTA and CDR2 FQGNSA. This CDR3 is built from 15 residues. Here the CDR3 DNA reads TGTGCCAGCAGCTTAAAACGCGGGAGCTCCTACGAGCAGTACTTC. Translating gives CASSLKRGSSYEQYF.

This chain joins TRBV29-1 and TRBJ2-1; D might be TRBD1 (5 bases). V was cut by 3 bases and J by 15 bases, with 21 bases left in between. The V gene's germline CDR1 is SQVTM and CDR2 ANQGSEA. The CDR3 covers 13 residues. CDR3 loop: CSVDWDLGQKRFF. In DNA, the CDR3 is TGCAGCGTTGATTGGGATTTAGGACAAAAAAGGTTCTTC.

This clone was recorded a few times. In DNA, the CDR3 is TGTGCCAGCAGCTTTCGATGGTCCCGCACAGATACGCAGTATTTT. This translates into CASSFRWSRTDTQYF. This chain links TRBV7-2 with TRBJ2-3; D is ambiguous. V shed 3 bases and J shed 1 base, with 11 bases lying between them. Germline V lookup: CDR1 SGHTA, CDR2 FQGNSA. The length of the CDR3 is 15 residues.

In nucleotides, the CDR3 is TGTGCCAGCAGCTTGAGTTTGGAGGAGCAGTACTTC. Translating gives CASSLSLEEQYF. The J gene is TRBJ2-7, the V gene TRBV7-2, with D hard to call. CDR3 length equals 12 residues. Trimming removed 3 bases at V and 7 bases at J, with 10 bases between. The germline gives CDR1 SGHTA, CDR2 FQGNSA.

The table lists this clone with a few counts. The rearrangement joins TRBV5-6 to TRBJ1-1; D is unclear. This CDR3 spans 12 amino acids. Between the trimmed V and J ends, which lost 5 bases and 1 base, there was a span of 6 bases. Germline loops: CDR1 SGHDT, CDR2 YYEEEE. CDR3 DNA: TGTGCCAGCAGACCGAAGAACACTGAAGCTTTCTTT. The encoded protein is CASRPKNTEAFF.

V gene TRBV19 combines with J gene TRBJ1-5, with TRBD1 matching 7 bases. V gave up 5 bases and J gave up 4 bases; unmatched junction bases: 2. This CDR3 comprises 13 residues. Germline CDR1 is LNHDA and CDR2 is SQIVND (reference sequence). CDR3 nucleotides: TGTGCCAGTAGTCCGGACAGGAATCAGCCCCAGCATTTT. It codes for CASSPDRNQPQHF.

J is TRBJ2-3 and V is TRBV4-3, with TRBD1 as a possible D gene (5 bases). Trimming cost V 0 bases and J 4 bases, with 14 bases left between them. The CDR3 is made up of 16 amino acids. Germline CDR1 reads LGHNA; CDR2 reads YSLEER. In nucleotides, the CDR3 is TGCGCCAGCAGCCAAGATAATATGGCAGGGCCAGATACGCAGTATTTT. This encodes CASSQDNMAGPDTQYF.

This clone showed up just a few times. The chain couples TRBV9 to TRBJ2-3, with TRBD2 matching 10 bases. Germline CDR1 SGDLS, CDR2 YYNGEE. V lost 5 bases and J lost 3; bases outside the gene matches: 9. The length of the CDR3 is 16 residues. DNA of the CDR3: TGTGCCAGCAGTCCTAGCGGGGGCCAGGGTACAGATACGCAGTATTTT. This codes for CASSPSGGQGTDTQYF.

This clone was detected a few times. This chain links TRBV7-2 with TRBJ2-1, with 9 nucleotides matching TRBD1. Germline CDR1 SGHTA, CDR2 FQGNSA. The CDR3 is 15 residues long. V gave up 7 bases and J gave up 3 bases; unmatched junction bases: 7. CDR3 region: CASISPGQGYNEQFF. The CDR3 DNA follows: TGTGCCAGCATCTCACCGGGACAGGGCTACAATGAGCAGTTCTTC.

This clone was observed a handful of times. V usage is TRBV29-1 and J usage is TRBJ1-1; TRBD1 might be the D (5 bases). CDR3 length equals 13 residues. V was cut by 0 bases and J by 2 bases, with 7 bases left in between. CDR1 and CDR2 from the germline V gene are SQVTM and ANQGSEA. CDR3 nucleotide sequence: TGCAGCGTTGAAGATCAGGGTAACACTGAAGCTTTCTTT. Encoded protein: CSVEDQGNTEAFF.

This clone was counted between two and nine times. At the DNA level, this CDR3 is encoded by other sequences in the same sample as well. V usage is TRBV7-2 and J usage is TRBJ2-5; 7 bases are a match to TRBD1. CDR1 SGHTA and CDR2 FQGNSA come from the germline V gene. V dropped 0 bases and J dropped 2; count of bases not matched to a gene: 3. This CDR3 has 15 amino acids. The CDR3 is CASSLAGTAQETQYF. DNA for the CDR3: TGTGCCAGCAGCTTAGCCGGGACAGCACAAGAGACCCAGTACTTC.

This chain joins TRBV7-8 and TRBJ1-1, with D unresolved. The germline V gene encodes CDR1 SGHVS and CDR2 FQNEAQ. CDR3 length: 14 amino acids. V shed 1 base and J shed 1 base, with 7 bases lying between them. CDR3 loop: CASSLVEGNTEAFF. The CDR3 coding sequence is TGTGCCAGCAGCTTAGTGGAGGGGAACACTGAAGCTTTCTTT.

This chain connects TRBV29-1 to TRBJ1-2, with no clear D. The CDR3 covers 10 residues. Looked up from germline, CDR1 is SQVTM and CDR2 is ANQGSEA. V was clipped by 3 bases and J by 7 bases, with 6 bases between them. The CDR3: CSVDRSGYTF. Written as DNA, the CDR3 is TGCAGCGTTGATCGTAGTGGCTACACCTTC.

This clone was detected a few times. V gene TRBV7-8 combines with J gene TRBJ2-3, with D unresolved. The germline V gene has CDR1 SGHVS and CDR2 FQNEAQ. CDR3 length: 14 amino acids. The V gene lost 3 bases and the J gene lost 2 bases, with 9 bases spanning the gap. CDR3 amino acids: CASSFGGSTDTQYF. The DNA for the CDR3 is TGTGCCAGCAGCTTTGGCGGCTCCACAGATACGCAGTATTTT.

This chain connects TRBV7-9 to TRBJ1-1; D not certain. The CDR3 runs 15 residues. Trimming left V 3 bases short and J 1 base short, with 12 bases between. Germline CDR1 and CDR2: SEHNR and FQNEAQ (reference sequence). DNA of the CDR3: TGTGCCAGCAGCTTGCAGTTGTTGGGGAACACTGAAGCTTTCTTT. As protein: CASSLQLLGNTEAFF.

The rearrangement uses TRBV9 and TRBJ2-7; 8 bases agree with TRBD1. CDR3 size: 15 residues. From germline, CDR1 is SGDLS and CDR2 YYNGEE. V lost 0 bases and J lost 4; bases outside the gene matches: 6. The CDR3 DNA is TGTGCCAGCAGCGTAGAAGTCGGACAGGGTTACGAGCAGTACTTC. Translated: CASSVEVGQGYEQYF.

The CDR3 loop reads CASSKQETQYF. CDR3 sequence (DNA): TGCGCCAGCAGCAAACAAGAGACCCAGTACTTC. This rearrangement joins TRBV5-1 to TRBJ2-5; D gene ambiguous. Germline V gives CDR1 SGHRS, CDR2 YFSETQ. Between the trimmed V and J ends, which lost 4 bases and 2 bases, there was a span of 3 bases. The CDR3 consists of 11 residues.